Listed here are 10 T cell receptor beta chains from one sample, sequenced in a study of cytomegalovirus exposure and HLA in healthy donors. The PCR used 60 Vbeta and 13 Jbeta primers. Clones were read by immunoSEQ multiplex PCR, and TCRdb kept only the in-frame ones, dropping some. Of over 120,000 clones listed, roughly 80% are singletons. Specimen: PBMCs. The receptors were gathered from a female donor in good health and CMV-seronegative.

This clone was seen a handful of times. This rearrangement joins TRBV5-6 to TRBJ2-3, with TRBD2 matching over 11 bases. This CDR3 spans 19 amino acids. Germline CDR1 SGHDT, CDR2 YYEEEE. Trimming cost V 4 bases and J 6 bases; bases outside gene matches: 19. CDR3 nucleotide sequence: TGTGCCAGCAGCCCGCCGCCAGGACTAGCGGGTAAAAAAGGGGATACGCAGTATTTT. This codes for CASSPPPGLAGKKGDTQYF.

The chain combines TRBV28 with TRBJ1-4; TRBD1 matches 7 bases. This CDR3 is 14 amino acids long. The germline V gene has CDR1 MDHEN and CDR2 SYDVKM. The junction had 3 bases not matched to a gene; V was cut back by 4 bases and J by 4 bases. As DNA, the CDR3 is TGTGCCAGCAGTTCGACAGGGTTTAATGAAAAACTGTTTTTT. Translated: CASSSTGFNEKLFF.

The chain links TRBV5-6 to TRBJ1-2; the D gene is possibly TRBD1 (6 bases). Per the germline V gene, CDR1 is SGHDT and CDR2 is YYEEEE. The CDR3 extends over 16 amino acids. V lost 4 bases to trimming and J lost 3 bases, with 19 bases between them. For the CDR3, the DNA is TGTGCCAGCAGCCCGGGACAAGCCCCGAGATACTATGGCTACACCTTC. Its protein is CASSPGQAPRYYGYTF.

This clone was recorded a few times. V gene TRBV18 combines with J gene TRBJ1-5, with 9 bases aligning to TRBD1. The V gene end was trimmed by 4 bases and the J gene end by 1 base; junction bases not matched to a gene: 5. In germline, CDR1 is KGHSH, CDR2 LQKENI. The CDR3 covers 16 residues. The CDR3 reads CASSLTGGRSNQPQHF. The CDR3 DNA reads TGTGCCAGCTCACTGACAGGGGGACGGAGCAATCAGCCCCAGCATTTT.

The chain carries TRBV28 and TRBJ2-7; maybe TRBD2 (7 bases). The CDR3 length is 14 residues. Germline V CDR1 and CDR2: MDHEN, SYDVKM. V gave up 7 bases and J gave up 3 bases, with 16 bases separating them. The CDR3 loop is CASTERGGLYEQYF. DNA for the CDR3: TGTGCCAGCACTGAGAGGGGGGGGCTCTACGAGCAGTACTTC.

This chain connects TRBV6-1 to TRBJ1-5; maybe TRBD1 (5 bases). The CDR3 covers 13 residues. Trimming cost V 5 bases and J 5 bases, with 10 bases left between them. The germline V gene has CDR1 MNHNS and CDR2 SASEGT. This CDR3 reads CASSWAGDQPQHF. Here the CDR3 DNA reads TGTGCCAGCAGTTGGGCGGGGGATCAGCCCCAGCATTTT.

The chain combines TRBV28 with TRBJ1-2; D possibly corresponds to TRBD1 (6 bases). From germline, CDR1 is MDHEN and CDR2 SYDVKM. This CDR3 has 11 amino acids. V lost 10 bases to trimming and J lost 9 bases, with 15 bases between them. The CDR3 DNA is TGTGCCACCTATACAGGGACAAGCTACACCTTC. Protein sequence: CATYTGTSYTF.

The chain uses TRBV6-5 and TRBJ1-2; D not resolved. V lost 5 bases and J 8 bases, leaving 12 bases between the germline ends. The CDR3 is made up of 12 amino acids. Germline CDR1 is MNHEY and CDR2 is SVGAGI. CDR3 region: CASSLRAGGYTF. The CDR3 bases are TGTGCCAGCAGTCTTAGAGCGGGGGGCTACACCTTC.

This chain connects TRBV10-3 to TRBJ1-4; D call uncertain. This CDR3 is 13 amino acids long. The germline CDR1 and CDR2 sequences are ENHRY and SYGVKD. V lost 4 bases and J lost 6, with 9 bases in between. The CDR3 here is CAISGRVDEKLFF. The CDR3 DNA sequence: TGTGCCATCAGTGGTCGGGTGGATGAAAAACTGTTTTTT.

The chain has TRBV4-1 and TRBJ1-1; TRBD1 matches 8 bases. With 0 bases clipped from V and 2 bases from J, the junction kept 8 bases outside the gene matches. CDR1 is MGHRA, CDR2 YSYEKL, per germline. The CDR3 loop spans 17 amino acids. CDR3 DNA: TGCGCCAGCAGCCAAGATTCTCAGACAGGGGCAAACACTGAAGCTTTCTTT. It is translated as CASSQDSQTGANTEAFF.